These 27 T cell receptor beta chains originate from one sample sequenced in a study of CD8 T cells in ankylosing spondylitis. TCRdb reprocessed the 5' RACE reads via MiXCR and lists one record per CDR3 protein. The data hold hundreds of thousands of distinct CDR3 sequences, with roughly 32% observed a single time. The sequenced sample was blood, either unsorted or a sorted T cell fraction (not recorded which). These TCRs come from a male donor with ankylosing spondylitis or in good health (not recorded which).

V and J are TRBV12-3 or TRBV12-4 and TRBJ2-5; 8 bases align to TRBD2. The trim removed 2 bases at V and 0 bases at J, leaving 2 bases unmatched. This CDR3 has 15 amino acids. As DNA, the CDR3 is TGTGCCAGCAGTTTATTAGCGGGGTACCAAGAGACCCAGTACTTC. Translated: CASSLLAGYQETQYF.

There are many counts of this clonotype. The V and J genes are TRBV29-1 and TRBJ2-7, with 9 bases identical to TRBD1. Per the germline V gene, CDR1 is SQVTM and CDR2 is ANQGSEA. V gave up 5 bases and J gave up 5 bases; unmatched junction bases: 4. CDR3 length: 12 residues. The CDR3 DNA is TGCAGCGTTCATGGGACAGGGAACGAGCAGTACTTC. Translated: CSVHGTGNEQYF.

This clonotype was counted a few times. The chain links TRBV20-1 to TRBJ1-1, with 10 bases that match TRBD1. Germline V gene sequence: CDR1 DFQATT, CDR2 SNEGSKA (reference sequence). V shed 0 bases, J shed 7 bases, and the junction held 8 bases outside the gene matches. This CDR3 is built from 15 residues. The DNA of the CDR3 is TGCAGTGCTAGAGATCAGGGGACAGGGGCGTTTGAAGCTTTCTTT. Amino acid sequence: CSARDQGTGAFEAFF.

The chain links TRBV15 to TRBJ2-7, with 11 bases fitting TRBD2. Germline CDR1 is LNHNV and CDR2 is YYDKDF (reference sequence). CDR3 length equals 15 residues. Trimming took 3 bases from V and 7 from J; bases not matched to a gene: 8. The CDR3 reads CATSSRSGGALEQYF. The CDR3 nucleotides are TGTGCCACCAGCAGCCGTAGCGGGGGGGCCCTGGAGCAGTACTTC.

This clonotype was detected a few times. The chain's CDR3 is CASSTGTNKNIQYF. Written as DNA, the CDR3 is TGCGCCAGCAGCACCGGGACTAACAAAAACATTCAGTACTTC. The gene calls are TRBV5-1 and TRBJ2-4; 7 bases map to TRBD2. Looked up from germline, CDR1 is SGHRS and CDR2 is YFSETQ. V was pared by 4 bases and J by 3 bases, with 4 bases of the junction left unmatched. This CDR3 is built from 14 residues.

V gene TRBV6-2 or TRBV6-3 combines with J gene TRBJ2-5; D not certain. Germline V gene lookup returns CDR1 MNHEY and CDR2 SVGEGT. The germline V and J ends were trimmed by 2 bases and 5 bases, with 9 bases remaining between them. The CDR3 length is 13 residues. CDR3 bases: TGTGCCAGCAGTTACGTCTCTGGGGAGACCCAGTACTTC. It yields the protein CASSYVSGETQYF.

In its sample, this clonotype was seen a few times. The gene calls are TRBV7-8 and TRBJ2-1; tentatively, D is TRBD1 or TRBD2 (6 bases each). The germline V gene has CDR1 SGHVS and CDR2 FQNEAQ. Trimming stripped 3 bases from V and 9 bases from J, with 12 bases between. The length of the CDR3 is 13 residues. The CDR3 sequence: CASSFNREAEQFF. In DNA, the CDR3 is TGTGCCAGCAGCTTCAACAGGGAGGCTGAGCAGTTCTTC. The variable domain in full, completed from reference TRBV7-8 and TRBJ2-1, reads GAGVSQSPRYKVAKRGQDVALRCDPISGHVSLFWYQQALGQGPEFLTYFQNEAQLDKSGLPSDRFFAERPEGSVSTLKIQRTQQEDSAVYLCASSFNREAEQFFGPGTRLTVL.

This rearrangement joins TRBV7-3 to TRBJ2-2, with D tentatively TRBD1 (5 bases). V shed 4 bases and J shed 2 bases, with 8 bases lying between them. Germline lookup yields CDR1 SGHTA and CDR2 FQGTGA. This CDR3 comprises 14 residues. In DNA, the CDR3 is TGTGCCAGCAGCTACCGGACAAACACCGGGGAGCTGTTTTTT. It encodes CASSYRTNTGELFF.

This clonotype was counted only a few times. The chain uses TRBV20-1 and TRBJ2-1, with unresolved D. This CDR3 is built from 18 residues. Germline CDR1 DFQATT, CDR2 SNEGSKA (reference sequence). The V gene lost 6 bases and the J gene lost 0 bases, with 24 bases spanning the gap. This CDR3 reads CSASPMAPTLLSYNEQFF. DNA for the CDR3: TGCAGTGCCTCCCCTATGGCACCAACATTACTCTCCTACAATGAGCAGTTCTTC.

The genes are TRBV20-1 and TRBJ2-1; D tentatively reads TRBD1 or TRBD2 (6 bases each). The V end was cut by 7 bases, the J end by 12 bases, with 25 bases between. Germline V gives CDR1 DFQATT, CDR2 SNEGSKA (reference sequence). The CDR3 has 14 residues. CDR3 DNA: TGCAGTGTCGCGACAGGTACCACGTCCGGGGGGCAGTTCTTC. Translation: CSVATGTTSGGQFF.

Only a few counts were recorded for this clonotype. The V and J genes are TRBV4-1 and TRBJ2-7; D is uncertain. V lost 0 bases, J lost 9 bases, and 18 bases lay in between. This CDR3 is 15 amino acids long. Per germline, CDR1 MGHRA and CDR2 YSYEKL. The CDR3 is CASSQESQGATLQYF. CDR3 DNA sequence: TGCGCCAGCAGCCAAGAATCTCAAGGAGCTACGCTGCAGTACTTC.

This clonotype appeared a few times. The V call is TRBV12-3 or TRBV12-4, the J call TRBJ1-1; D uncertain. The CDR3 totals 13 residues. V was trimmed by 7 bases and J by 7 bases, leaving 16 bases between them. CDR3 protein: CASTAPGFGEAFF. CDR3 sequence (DNA): TGTGCCAGCACCGCTCCGGGGTTCGGTGAAGCTTTCTTT.

This clonotype was seen repeatedly, ten times or more. CDR3: CSVATDLYEQYF. The DNA for the CDR3 is TGCAGCGTCGCCACGGATCTCTACGAGCAGTACTTC. The gene calls are TRBV29-1 and TRBJ2-7; D remains unclear. The germline V gene has CDR1 SQVTM and CDR2 ANQGSEA. With 6 bases removed from V and 3 bases from J, the gap between germline ends came to 12 bases. This CDR3 is built from 12 residues.

This sequence joins TRBV20-1 and TRBJ1-5, with TRBD1 matching 8 bases. The CDR3 contains 13 residues. The V and J ends lost 6 bases and 5 bases, in that order; junction bases with no gene match: 6. Germline V CDR1 and CDR2: DFQATT, SNEGSKA (reference sequence). The CDR3 DNA is TGCAGTGCCCAGACAGGGGAGCATCAGCCCCAGCATTTT. Translated: CSAQTGEHQPQHF.

This chain links TRBV20-1 with TRBJ2-3, with 7 bases matching TRBD2. Germline CDR1 is DFQATT and CDR2 is SNEGSKA (reference sequence). J lost 4 bases, V lost 5 bases, and 12 bases had no gene match. The CDR3 runs to 15 residues. CDR3 residues: CSAAQRGPSSDTQYF. The CDR3 nucleotides are TGCAGTGCTGCCCAGCGGGGACCTTCATCAGATACGCAGTATTTT.

The rearrangement joins TRBV28 to TRBJ2-5; 7 bases agree with TRBD1. This CDR3 comprises 15 residues. Germline V CDR1 and CDR2: MDHEN, SYDVKM. Germline trimming cut 5 bases from V and 5 bases from J; bases unmatched to any gene: 11. The CDR3 protein is CASSIYRGQRETQYF. Here the CDR3 DNA reads TGTGCCAGCAGTATTTACAGGGGCCAGAGGGAGACCCAGTACTTC. The variable domain in full, completed from reference TRBV28 and TRBJ2-5, reads DVKVTQSSRYLVKRTGEKVFLECVQDMDHENMFWYRQDPGLGLRLIYFSYDVKMKEKGDIPEGYSVSREKKERFSLILESASTNQTSMYLCASSIYRGQRETQYFGPGTRLLVL.

This clonotype was counted only a few times. This chain connects TRBV20-1 to TRBJ2-5, with D tentatively TRBD1 or TRBD2 (5 bases each). V shed 0 bases and J shed 5 bases, with 16 bases lying between them. Germline V CDR1 and CDR2: DFQATT, SNEGSKA (reference sequence). This CDR3 is 15 amino acids long. The CDR3 loop is CSARDRLGPRETQYF. The CDR3 DNA sequence: TGCAGTGCTAGAGATCGGTTGGGACCCCGGGAGACCCAGTACTTC.

This clonotype was observed a handful of times. The J gene is TRBJ1-1, the V gene TRBV20-1, with D perhaps matching TRBD1 (6 bases). Trimming took 5 bases from V and 0 from J, leaving 13 bases between them. This CDR3 comprises 14 residues. Germline CDR1 DFQATT, CDR2 SNEGSKA (reference sequence). CDR3 DNA: TGCAGTGCTCCTGAACAGGGACTGAACACTGAAGCTTTCTTT. It encodes CSAPEQGLNTEAFF.

This clonotype appeared many times. This sequence joins TRBV20-1 and TRBJ2-5; D call uncertain. Germline CDR1 is DFQATT and CDR2 is SNEGSKA (reference sequence). The ends were cut back, 0 bases at V and 4 bases at J, with 12 bases in the middle. This CDR3 is built from 14 residues. DNA for the CDR3: TGCAGTGCTAGAGATCGTAACCGGAGAGAGACCCAGTACTTC. This sequence encodes CSARDRNRRETQYF.

The chain links TRBV19 to TRBJ1-5; no firm D call. The CDR3 contains 17 residues. Trimming removed 0 bases at V and 0 bases at J, with 12 bases between. The V gene's germline CDR1 is LNHDA and CDR2 SQIVND (reference sequence). The CDR3 coding sequence is TGTGCCAGTAGTATAGATAGTTTCCAGTCTAGCAATCAGCCCCAGCATTTT. Translating it yields CASSIDSFQSSNQPQHF.

The CDR3 loop is CASSARADYEQYF. The CDR3, as DNA: TGTGCCAGCAGCGCCAGGGCCGACTACGAGCAGTACTTC. The chain is built from TRBV7-9 and TRBJ2-7; D is possibly TRBD1 (5 bases). In germline, CDR1 is SEHNR, CDR2 FQNEAQ (reference sequence). V gave up 5 bases and J gave up 3 bases, with 11 bases separating them. This CDR3 has 13 amino acids.

This clonotype was found a few times. This chain connects TRBV10-2 to TRBJ2-1; D unresolved. Trimming removed 6 bases from V and 8 bases from J, with 17 bases in between. This CDR3 is 14 amino acids long. In germline, CDR1 is WSHSY, CDR2 SAAADI. CDR3 region: CASRPNLMSDEQFF. DNA for the CDR3: TGCGCCAGCAGGCCCAATTTAATGTCCGATGAGCAGTTCTTC.

This clonotype has a handful of counts. The CDR3 DNA sequence: TGTGCCAGCAGTTCTAAGGTCCCCCTTGGTGGCTACACCTTC. Amino acids: CASSSKVPLGGYTF. This chain connects TRBV12-3 or TRBV12-4 to TRBJ1-2; D unclear. Trimming shortened V by 4 bases and J by 7 bases, and 16 bases separated the two germline ends. CDR3 size: 14 residues.

The CDR3 region is CSATPGLSSTDTQYF. CDR3 DNA sequence: TGCAGTGCTACCCCCGGACTCTCTAGCACAGATACGCAGTATTTT. The V gene is TRBV20-1, the J gene TRBJ2-3; a weak D match, TRBD2 (5 bases). There are 15 residues in the CDR3. Trimming removed 4 bases from V and 0 bases from J, with 14 bases in between. CDR1 and CDR2 from the germline V gene are DFQATT and SNEGSKA (reference sequence).

A few counts support this clonotype. V usage is TRBV7-9 and J usage is TRBJ1-2, with D tentatively TRBD1 (5 bases). V was clipped by 3 bases and J by 1 base, with 12 bases between them. The CDR3 spans 15 residues. Germline CDR1 and CDR2: SEHNR and FQNEAQ (reference sequence). The CDR3 DNA follows: TGTGCCAGCAGCTTCCGCCCGGGGCATAACTATGGCTACACCTTC. Protein: CASSFRPGHNYGYTF.

The J gene is TRBJ1-2, the V gene TRBV20-1; D might be TRBD1 (5 bases). With 3 bases removed from V and 4 bases from J, the gap between germline ends came to 12 bases. Per the germline V gene, CDR1 is DFQATT and CDR2 is SNEGSKA (reference sequence). The CDR3 is made up of 13 amino acids. CDR3 protein: CSARSDKSYGYTF. The CDR3 coding sequence is TGCAGTGCTAGGTCGGACAAAAGCTATGGCTACACCTTC.

In this sample, this clonotype turned up a few times. The chain carries TRBV12-3 or TRBV12-4 and TRBJ2-6, with D possibly TRBD1 on 6 matching bases. The CDR3 totals 16 residues. V lost 5 bases, J lost 2 bases, and 13 bases lay in between. Here the CDR3 reads CASSPNRVTGANVLTF. The CDR3 coding sequence is TGTGCCAGCAGTCCCAACAGGGTTACTGGGGCCAACGTCCTGACTTTC.